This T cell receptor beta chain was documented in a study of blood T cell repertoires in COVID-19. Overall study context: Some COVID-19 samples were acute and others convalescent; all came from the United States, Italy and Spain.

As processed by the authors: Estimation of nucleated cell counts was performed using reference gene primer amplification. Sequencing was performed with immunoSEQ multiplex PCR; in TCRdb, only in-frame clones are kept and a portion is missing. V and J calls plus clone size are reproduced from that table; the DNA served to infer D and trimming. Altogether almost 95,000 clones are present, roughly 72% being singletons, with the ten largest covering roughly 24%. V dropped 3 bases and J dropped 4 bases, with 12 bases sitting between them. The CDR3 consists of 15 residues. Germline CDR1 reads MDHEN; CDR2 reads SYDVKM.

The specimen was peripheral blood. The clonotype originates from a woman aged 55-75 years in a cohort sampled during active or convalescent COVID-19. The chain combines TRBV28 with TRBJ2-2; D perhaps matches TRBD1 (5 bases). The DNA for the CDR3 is TGTGCCAGCAGTTTTCGCAGGGCCCTCACCGGGGAGCTGTTTTTT. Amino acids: CASSFRRALTGELFF.